The present T cell receptor beta chain was sequenced within a study of cytotoxic CD8 clonotypes in ibrutinib-treated CLL (dated by TCRdb to the early 2020s). The study in broad terms: In this cohort, about 15 patients were treatment-naive and about a dozen were relapsed/refractory, while fewer than 18 had unmutated IGHV. Responses were partial in 25 or so patients and complete in 2; after median 68 months follow-up, roughly 14 stayed in remission and about twelve progressed. Samples at response were collected after a median of around twelve months of treatment, with a range of about 6 to 36 months. On average, each sample had approximately 250,000 productive templates and approximately 89,000 productive rearrangements. Of the roughly 86 people in the trial, approximately 24 had longitudinal samples available. Cryopreserved peripheral blood mononuclear cells were obtained prior to treatment, at the time of response, and at either disease progression or sustained remission. All remission and progressive disease samples were collected while patients were still receiving ibrutinib. Study-level results and caveats: Sustained-remission and progressing patients did not have matched sampling times, and lymph node repertoires were not examined. Public clonotypes were rare and either shrank or stayed stable during treatment, and the rise in clonality at ibrutinib response reflected expansion of private clonotypes. Clonality rose at ibrutinib response, remained stable during sustained remission, and dropped back toward baseline at progression. Baseline clonality was found to be higher than that of age-matched healthy donors and was strongly correlated with circulating CD8+ T-cell counts.

Each clonotype received, on average, 10x coverage in deep resolution sequencing performed on a MiSeq, where the target depth lay between 1 in 1 million and 1 in 200,000 T cells. TCR beta libraries were generated with the immunoSEQ hsTCRB Kit. The paper's processing steps were these. ImmunoSEQ Data Assistant and ImmunoSEQ Analyzer were used for data analysis, and V, D and J genes were assigned according to IMGT definitions. Clonality was computed as one minus normalized Shannon entropy of productive rearrangement frequencies, ranging from 0 to 1. Only overrepresented clonotypes making up at least 0.05% of the repertoire of each patient were included in the public clonotype analysis. Repertoires from some twelve age-matched healthy donors in immuneACCESS were used as clonality controls. TCRdb took this table from immuneACCESS and kept in-frame rearrangements with V and J called. Such tables lack part of the clones; where checked against another copy, unresolved V genes explain under half of the gap, and the rest is unexplained. Clone size and V and J calls were adopted from that table, with D and trimming inferred from the DNA. For this sample there are around 40,000 clones; roughly 70% appear just once. The ten largest clones represent 9.5% to 13% of the sample.

This clone was recorded once. No antigen is known for it. No clone much larger than this one lies a single base away; base qualities are absent. The meaning of the sample's time point label: progressive disease on ibrutinib. For TCR beta library preparation, roughly 2.2 micrograms of genomic DNA was extracted from cryopreserved PBMCs. Longitudinal blood samples from CLL patients receiving ibrutinib monotherapy were subjected to high-throughput TCR beta sequencing. Patients were enrolled in a phase 2 open-label single-center ibrutinib monotherapy trial. Between the V and J ends, shortened by 4 bases and 2 bases respectively, the junction contains 6 bases. The CDR3 sequence holds 12 residues, the cysteine and phenylalanine included. Left in the record is the CDR3 DNA by itself, 36 bases read in frame from the first base. CDR1 is given as MNHNY and CDR2 as SVGAGI, both from the germline V gene (reference sequence).

The source of this sequence is a human donor with chronic lymphocytic leukemia. This sequence uses TRBV6-6 and TRBJ2-7, with the D gene call left open. The sample here was PBMCs, taken at disease progression, from a patient treated with ibrutinib. The base sequence is TGTGCCAGCAGTTTTACTACCTACGAGCAGTACTTC. Its translation is CASSFTTYEQYF.